The present entry profiles one TCR beta chain with its context. The entry originates in a study of blood T cell repertoires in COVID-19. Here immunoSEQ multiplex PCR was the method, and the copy in TCRdb shows in-frame clones only, minus some. The sample contains 300,000 to 350,000 clones, 87% of which appear only once. V shed 4 bases and J 6 bases; nucleotides not matched to a gene: 8. The CDR3 sequence is 14 residues long. The sample comprised PBMCs or T cells enriched from blood (not recorded which). This chain links TRBV5-3 with TRBJ2-7; 9 bases map to TRBD1. TRBV5-3 is an ORF, and what it does is uncertain. The receptor was derived from a woman aged 18-29 years who had recovered from COVID-19. CDR3 bases: TGTGCCAGAAGCATAAACAGGGGGCTGGGCGAGCAGTACTTC. It translates to CARSINRGLGEQYF.